A single TCR beta chain is shown here with its context. Its antigen is currently unknown. These data belong to a study of post-analysis software for immune sequencing data. Study observations and caveats: Comparison of patients with controls showed five or six TRBV segments more frequent in patients, TRBV5-6, TRBV5-1 and TRBV20-1 among them. F measure showed strong co-clustering of same-batch samples.

Libraries were made from TCR beta cDNA, and they carried unique molecular identifiers. TCRdb redid the calling of the PCR reads with MiXCR, one entry per CDR3 protein. The sample has about 810,000 distinct CDR3 sequences, around 53% seen once. Trimming shortened V by 3 bases and J by 0 bases, and 6 bases separated the two germline ends. CDR3 size: 14 residues. In germline, CDR1 is LNHNV, CDR2 YYDKDF (reference sequence). The V and J genes are TRBV15 and TRBJ2-1; a possible D gene is TRBD2 (6 bases). What was sequenced was blood. The sequence derives from a girl between 10 and 17 years old with multiple sclerosis. CDR3 protein: CATSRRDSYNEQFF. The CDR3 DNA reads as TGTGCCACCAGCAGGCGGGACTCCTACAATGAGCAGTTCTTC.